One and the same sample provided the 26 T cell receptor beta chains below, sequenced in a study of blood T cells in healthy people across ages. The second PCR ran roughly 7 to 12 cycles with a sample-barcoded 5' primer and J-beta primers. In TCRdb, the 5' RACE reads were re-called with MiXCR into one record per CDR3 protein. This sample has roughly 1 million distinct CDR3 sequences, with about 25% found just once. In addition, the sample was reused for a study of T cells of mothers and their children.

Sequenced input: blood. Source of these receptors: a girl aged 2-10 years in good health.

The chain recombines TRBV29-1 with TRBJ1-1, with unresolved D. Germline CDR1 reads SQVTM; CDR2 reads ANQGSEA. The CDR3 consists of 13 residues. Trimming stripped 6 bases from V and 1 base from J, with 12 bases between. The CDR3 region has the DNA TGCAGCGTGGTGGGAGCAAGGAACACTGAAGCTTTCTTT. Amino acid sequence: CSVVGARNTEAFF.

There are a few counts of this clonotype. This chain joins TRBV29-1 and TRBJ1-1, with D uncertain. Trimming took 4 bases from V and 7 from J, leaving 13 bases between them. The CDR3 spans 12 residues. The germline V gene has CDR1 SQVTM and CDR2 ANQGSEA. CDR3: CSVVAGPLEAFF. The CDR3 bases are TGCAGCGTTGTCGCCGGGCCCCTTGAAGCTTTCTTT.

This chain links TRBV15 with TRBJ1-4; D is perhaps TRBD1 (5 bases). The V end lost 5 bases, the J end lost 4 bases, and 8 bases lay between the germline ends. Germline CDR1 reads LNHNV; CDR2 reads YYDKDF (reference sequence). CDR3 length equals 13 residues. CDR3 DNA: TGTGCCACCAGCCTCGGGGGTAATGAAAAACTGTTTTTT. Protein sequence: CATSLGGNEKLFF.

The J gene is TRBJ1-2, the V gene TRBV6-1, with D perhaps TRBD1 (5 bases). Germline V gene sequence: CDR1 MNHNS, CDR2 SASEGT. CDR3 length: 17 residues. V lost 6 bases, J lost 7 bases, and 27 bases lay in between. CDR3 nucleotide sequence: TGTGCCAGCAGCAAAAAGGGGCGAATTGCGTCTTTGGGTGGCTACACCTTC. Its protein product is CASSKKGRIASLGGYTF.

The chain is built from TRBV9 and TRBJ2-3, with 10 bases lining up with TRBD2. With V trimmed by 3 bases and J by 2 bases, 6 bases remained unmatched. Germline V gene lookup returns CDR1 SGDLS and CDR2 YYNGEE. The CDR3 runs to 16 residues. CDR3 bases: TGTGCCAGCAGCGATACCGGGACTAGCGTCACAGATACGCAGTATTTT. This gives the protein CASSDTGTSVTDTQYF.

V is TRBV6-6 and J is TRBJ2-3; a weak D match, TRBD1 (5 bases). V dropped 0 bases and J dropped 6 bases, with 10 bases sitting between them. The CDR3 consists of 14 residues. From germline, CDR1 is MNHNY and CDR2 SVGAGI (reference sequence). The CDR3 reads CASSYSDSSDTQYF. The CDR3 DNA sequence: TGTGCCAGCAGTTACTCCGACAGCTCCGATACGCAGTATTTT.

This clonotype occurred a few times. The chain carries TRBV6-1 and TRBJ1-1; the D is unclear. This CDR3 has 15 amino acids. Germline CDR1 is MNHNS and CDR2 is SASEGT. Between the trimmed V and J ends, which lost 5 bases and 4 bases, there was a span of 17 bases. The CDR3 coding sequence is TGTGCCAGCAGTCCGTATTCGTCCCCCGGCACTGAAGCTTTCTTT. This codes for CASSPYSSPGTEAFF.

This rearrangement joins TRBV27 to TRBJ2-2; no clear D gene. The V end was cut by 5 bases, the J end by 5 bases, with 15 bases between. The CDR3 loop spans 15 amino acids. Germline V gene sequence: CDR1 MNHEY, CDR2 SMNVEV (reference sequence). The CDR3 coding sequence is TGTGCCAGCAGTCAGGCAGCAGTGGGGACCGGGGAGCTGTTTTTT. As protein: CASSQAAVGTGELFF.

A few counts support this clonotype. The gene calls are TRBV20-1 and TRBJ2-3, with D perhaps TRBD1 or TRBD2 (5 bases each). Germline CDR1 reads DFQATT; CDR2 reads SNEGSKA (reference sequence). The V and J ends lost 3 bases and 4 bases respectively, with 8 bases between them. This CDR3 is 12 amino acids long. The CDR3: CSASRDPDTQYF. The CDR3 bases are TGCAGTGCTAGCAGGGACCCAGATACGCAGTATTTT.

This clonotype has only a few counts. The J gene is TRBJ1-1, the V gene TRBV6-5; 7 bases are a match to TRBD1. The junction had 2 bases not matched to a gene; V was cut back by 6 bases and J by 7 bases. Germline lookup yields CDR1 MNHEY and CDR2 SVGAGI. The CDR3 totals 11 residues. For the CDR3, the DNA is TGTGCCAGCAGGAGGGACAGTGAAGCTTTCTTT. It translates to CASRRDSEAFF.

The chain links TRBV4-3 to TRBJ1-1; possible D gene TRBD1, 6 bases. V was cut by 2 bases and J by 10 bases, with 14 bases left in between. The CDR3 contains 13 residues. Germline assignment: CDR1 LGHNA and CDR2 YSLEER. The CDR3 nucleotides read TGCGCCAGCAGCCAACGGACAGCCGACGGAGCTTTCTTT. It encodes CASSQRTADGAFF.

This clonotype was observed a handful of times. J is TRBJ2-1 and V is TRBV4-2; 12 bases are shared with TRBD2. This CDR3 is built from 16 residues. Germline CDR1 and CDR2: LGHNA and YNFKEQ. Germline trimming cut 2 bases from V and 5 bases from J; bases unmatched to any gene: 4. The CDR3 region is CASSQMTSGGHNEQFF. CDR3 sequence (DNA): TGTGCCAGCAGCCAAATGACTAGCGGGGGCCACAATGAGCAGTTCTTC.

This clonotype showed up just a few times. This chain connects TRBV29-1 to TRBJ2-4; D is unresolved. V was clipped by 5 bases and J by 3 bases, with 11 bases between them. Germline V gene data show CDR1 as SQVTM and CDR2 as ANQGSEA. The CDR3 extends over 13 amino acids. In DNA form, the CDR3 reads TGCAGCGTTACTTCCCTTTTCAAAAACATTCAGTACTTC. Its translation: CSVTSLFKNIQYF.

This clonotype was observed a handful of times. The V and J genes are TRBV6-4 and TRBJ2-2, with D tentatively TRBD1 or TRBD2 (6 bases each). This CDR3 region has 14 residues. Trimming cost V 8 bases and J 2 bases, with 12 bases left between them. CDR1 and CDR2 (germline): MRHNA, SNTAGT. The CDR3: CASGLGGNTGELFF. The CDR3 bases are TGTGCCAGCGGCCTCGGGGGCAACACCGGGGAGCTGTTTTTT.

This rearrangement joins TRBV6-4 to TRBJ2-3; tentative D call: TRBD2 (5 bases). The CDR3 spans 14 residues. Germline V gives CDR1 MRHNA, CDR2 SNTAGT. The V end was cut by 6 bases, the J end by 2 bases, with 12 bases between. CDR3 nucleotide sequence: TGTGCCAGCAGCGGAGGACTTCCCACAGATACGCAGTATTTT. It is translated as CASSGGLPTDTQYF.

This clonotype occurred a few times. This chain connects TRBV7-2 to TRBJ2-4, with D perhaps matching TRBD1 (5 bases). CDR1 SGHTA and CDR2 FQGNSA come from the germline V gene. CDR3 size: 12 residues. V gave up 5 bases and J gave up 10 bases, with 12 bases separating them. The CDR3 nucleotides are TGTGCCAGCAGCACCAGGGCTGGGATTCAGTACTTC. This codes for CASSTRAGIQYF. The full variable domain, with the rest looked up from reference TRBV7-2 and TRBJ2-4, is GAGVSQSPSNKVTEKGKDVELRCDPISGHTALYWYRQSLGQGLEFLIYFQGNSAPDKSGLPSDRFSAERTGGSVSTLTIQRTQQEDSAVYLCASSTRAGIQYFGAGTRLSVL.

The chain couples TRBV10-3 to TRBJ2-5; D not certain. Trimming pared 0 bases from V and 5 bases from J, leaving 10 bases between. Germline V gene sequence: CDR1 ENHRY, CDR2 SYGVKD. This CDR3 is built from 14 residues. Here the CDR3 DNA reads TGTGCCATCAGTGAGTCCCGACCCGGGGAGACCCAGTACTTC. Translated: CAISESRPGETQYF.

The chain uses TRBV2 and TRBJ2-2; 12 nucleotides line up with TRBD2. Germline CDR1 reads SNHLY; CDR2 reads FYNNEI. This CDR3 comprises 15 residues. The V and J ends lost 8 bases and 4 bases, in that order; junction bases with no gene match: 5. CDR3 residues: CASVTSGGGTGELFF. Written as DNA, the CDR3 is TGTGCCAGCGTGACTAGCGGGGGTGGCACCGGGGAGCTGTTTTTT.

The genes are TRBV6-5 and TRBJ1-2; no firm D call. The CDR3 loop spans 14 amino acids. Germline V gene sequence: CDR1 MNHEY, CDR2 SVGAGI. V lost 7 bases to trimming and J lost 4 bases, with 16 bases between them. The CDR3 DNA is TGTGCCAGCACGCGGTTTCAGGATTCCTATGGCTACACCTTC. Its translation: CASTRFQDSYGYTF.

J is TRBJ2-5 and V is TRBV6-1; D is ambiguous. The DNA end favors TRBJ2-1, so the J call may be wrong. The CDR3 contains 11 residues. Germline V lookup: CDR1 MNHNS, CDR2 SASEGT. The CDR3 is CASSEAWGQFF. CDR3 sequence (DNA): TGTGCCAGCAGTGAAGCTTGGGGGCAGTTCTTC.

This clonotype occurred a few times. This chain joins TRBV11-2 and TRBJ2-3; TRBD2 matches at 7 bases. V lost 0 bases, J lost 3 bases, and 3 bases stayed unmatched. The CDR3 extends over 15 amino acids. Germline CDR1 reads SGHAT; CDR2 reads FQNNGV. CDR3 sequence reads: CASSLDGLETDTQYF. CDR3 nucleotide sequence: TGTGCCAGCAGCTTAGATGGACTAGAAACAGATACGCAGTATTTT.

Regarding this clonotype: It is likely a read error, because the conserved phenylalanine at the end of the CDR3 is missing. This chain links TRBV29-1 with TRBJ1-1, with 7 bases aligning to TRBD1. This CDR3 spans 12 amino acids. Germline V lookup: CDR1 SQVTM, CDR2 ANQGSEA. V dropped 7 bases and J dropped 5; count of bases not matched to a gene: 7. As DNA, the CDR3 is TGCAGCGCCGACAGGGATCTGACTGAAGCTTTCCTT. Residues: CSADRDLTEAFL.

This clonotype has more than one count but fewer than ten. The gene calls are TRBV7-9 and TRBJ1-2, with D possibly matching TRBD1 (5 bases). V lost 5 bases and J lost 8, with 24 bases in between. Germline V gene data show CDR1 as SEHNR and CDR2 as FQNEAQ (reference sequence). This CDR3 has 16 residues. The CDR3 DNA follows: TGTGCCAGCAGCCTCAGCGGGACGCAAGACCACTGGGGCTACACCTTC. Translated: CASSLSGTQDHWGYTF. The full variable domain, completed using reference TRBV7-9 and TRBJ1-2, is DTGVSQNPRHKITKRGQNVTFRCDPISEHNRLYWYRQTLGQGPEFLTYFQNEAQLEKSRLLSDRFSAERPKGSFSTLEIQRTEQGDSAMYLCASSLSGTQDHWGYTFGSGTRLTVV.

This clonotype was recorded a few times. V is TRBV4-2 and J is TRBJ2-1; D is unresolved. The closer fit of TRBJ2-7 to the DNA end suggests the J call may be wrong. In germline, CDR1 is LGHNA, CDR2 YNFKEQ. The CDR3 covers 14 residues. DNA of the CDR3: TGTGCCAGCAGCCAAGATTCCACATCAAGAGAGCAGTACTTC. It is translated as CASSQDSTSREQYF.

The chain employs TRBV20-1 and TRBJ1-3; 7 bases map to TRBD1. V lost 8 bases and J lost 2; bases outside the gene matches: 9. This CDR3 is built from 14 residues. The germline V gene encodes CDR1 DFQATT and CDR2 SNEGSKA (reference sequence). The chain's CDR3 is CSCRQGTAGNTIYF. In DNA form, the CDR3 reads TGCAGTTGCCGACAGGGTACGGCTGGAAACACCATATATTTT.

J is TRBJ2-3 and V is TRBV29-1; the D call may be TRBD1 or TRBD2 (5 bases each). The germline V gene has CDR1 SQVTM and CDR2 ANQGSEA. Deletions cut 8 bases from V and 3 bases from J, with 15 bases between. This CDR3 has 13 residues. In nucleotides, the CDR3 is TGCAGCTCAACCCAGGGCGGGACAGATACGCAGTATTTT. This codes for CSSTQGGTDTQYF.